The sequence of this T cell receptor beta chain was determined in a study of OX40 agonist ivuxolimab in advanced cancers. The ends were cut back, 3 bases at V and 4 bases at J, with 10 bases in the middle. This CDR3 comprises 13 residues. Germline V lookup: CDR1 KGHSH, CDR2 LQKENI. Using immunoSEQ multiplex PCR, the repertoire was profiled, and TCRdb retains in-frame clones only, with some absent. The sample lists just over 95,000 clones; 90% were seen once. The material was CD4+ or CD8+ T cells sorted from blood, obtained in a trial of the OX40 agonist ivuxolimab. The chain joins TRBV18 to TRBJ2-7, with D possibly being TRBD2 (6 bases). The TCR was taken from an adult with an advanced solid tumor such as melanoma, head and neck, liver or kidney cancer. The CDR3 DNA sequence: TGTGCCAGCTCACCCCGGGGGTTATACGAGCAGTACTTC. Translating it yields CASSPRGLYEQYF.